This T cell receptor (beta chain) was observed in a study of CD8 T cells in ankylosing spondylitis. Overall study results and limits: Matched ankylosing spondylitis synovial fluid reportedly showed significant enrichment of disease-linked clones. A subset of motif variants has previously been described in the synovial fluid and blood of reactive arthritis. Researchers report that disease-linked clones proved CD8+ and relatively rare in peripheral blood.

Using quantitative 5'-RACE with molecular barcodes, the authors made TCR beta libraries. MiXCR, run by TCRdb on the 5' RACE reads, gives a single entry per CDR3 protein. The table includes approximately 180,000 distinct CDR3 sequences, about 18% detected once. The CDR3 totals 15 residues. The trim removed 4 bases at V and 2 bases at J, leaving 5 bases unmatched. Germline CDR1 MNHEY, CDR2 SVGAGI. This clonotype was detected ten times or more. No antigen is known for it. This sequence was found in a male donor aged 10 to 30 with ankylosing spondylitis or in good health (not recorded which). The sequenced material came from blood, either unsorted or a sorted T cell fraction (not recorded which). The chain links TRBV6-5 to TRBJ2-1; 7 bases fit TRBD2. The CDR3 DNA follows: TGTGCCAGCAGTTTTAAAGCGGGGCCCTACAATGAGCAGTTCTTC. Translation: CASSFKAGPYNEQFF.